This entry lists 30 T cell receptor beta chains sequenced from one sample in a study of T cells after yellow fever vaccination. TCRdb independently ran MiXCR on the 5' RACE reads; one entry per CDR3 protein. The sample lists a few hundred thousand distinct CDR3 sequences, around 3.5% occurring once. The starting material was PBMCs, obtained 15 days after the yellow fever booster vaccination. Source of these receptors: a man between 18 and 29 years old who received the YFV17D yellow fever vaccine.

This clonotype was detected many times. V is TRBV7-2 and J is TRBJ2-5; D is unclear. The germline V gene encodes CDR1 SGHTA and CDR2 FQGNSA. This CDR3 is built from 13 residues. Trimming removed 5 bases at V and 1 base at J, with 8 bases between. In DNA, the CDR3 is TGTGCCAGCAGCAAAGGGATCCAAGAGACCCAGTACTTC. Protein sequence: CASSKGIQETQYF.

At least ten counts were recorded for this clonotype. The chain joins TRBV6-1 to TRBJ2-2; TRBD1 is a possible D gene (5 bases). Trimming took off 4 bases at V and 7 bases at J, with 19 bases between the two ends. The length of the CDR3 is 16 residues. The germline V gene encodes CDR1 MNHNS and CDR2 SASEGT. This CDR3 is CASSGGHSFQVGELFF. DNA of the CDR3: TGTGCCAGCAGTGGCGGACACTCCTTCCAGGTCGGGGAGCTGTTTTTT.

This clonotype was counted at least ten times. The chain carries TRBV28 and TRBJ2-7, with 7 bases fitting TRBD1. Unmatched junction bases numbered 11, after V lost 4 bases and J lost 2 bases. The CDR3 extends over 16 amino acids. Germline V gives CDR1 MDHEN, CDR2 SYDVKM. DNA of the CDR3: TGTGCCAGCAGTTCCCCCAGCTATGGACAGGCCTACGAGCAGTACGTC. Translated, it gives CASSSPSYGQAYEQYV.

The sample holds many counts of this clonotype. The chain recombines TRBV7-9 with TRBJ2-7; 11 bases map to TRBD1. Germline-derived CDR1 and CDR2 are SEHNR and FQNEAQ (reference sequence). Trimming cost V 4 bases and J 6 bases; bases outside gene matches: 5. The CDR3 runs to 14 residues. CDR3 protein: CASSSRDRGAEQYF. In DNA, the CDR3 is TGTGCCAGCAGCTCCAGGGACAGGGGGGCCGAGCAGTACTTC.

The table lists this clonotype with many counts. The rearrangement uses TRBV29-1 and TRBJ2-7; TRBD1 agrees at 9 bases. CDR1 is SQVTM, CDR2 ANQGSEA, per germline. Losses at the gene ends were 5 bases for V and 5 bases for J; bases not matched to a gene: 16. CDR3 length: 16 amino acids. DNA of the CDR3: TGCAGCGTTTCTGGGGGACAGGGTTCCCCCGGCGACGAGCAGTACGTC. It specifies CSVSGGQGSPGDEQYV.

DNA of the CDR3: TGTGCCAGCCGACCGGGACTAAACAATCAGCCCCAGCATTTT. Translating gives CASRPGLNNQPQHF. The chain has TRBV12-3 or TRBV12-4 and TRBJ1-5; possibly TRBD1 for D (5 bases). The V end was cut by 8 bases, the J end by 3 bases, with 14 bases between. CDR3 length equals 14 residues.

This clonotype has ten or more counts. This rearrangement joins TRBV27 to TRBJ2-7, with no clear D. Trimming removed 2 bases from V and 1 base from J, with 9 bases in between. CDR1 is MNHEY, CDR2 SMNVEV, per germline (reference sequence). This CDR3 has 14 amino acids. The CDR3 region has the DNA TGTGCCAGCAGTTTAGGGCATCTATCCTACGAGCAGTACTTC. As protein: CASSLGHLSYEQYF.

In this sample, this clonotype is medium-sized (0.01 to 0.1%). V usage is TRBV7-9 and J usage is TRBJ1-2; D ambiguous. This CDR3 region has 13 residues. Germline assignment: CDR1 SEHNR and CDR2 FQNEAQ (reference sequence). The germline V and J ends were trimmed by 0 bases and 6 bases, with 8 bases remaining between them. The CDR3 loop reads CASSLANGNGYTF. In nucleotides, the CDR3 is TGTGCCAGCAGCTTAGCGAACGGGAATGGCTACACCTTC.

On this clonotype itself: It may be a read error: a sequence one base away is much more abundant. In nucleotides, the CDR3 is TGCAGCGTTGATACCGACAGGGAATCAAACACTGAAGCTTTATTT. Translation gives CSVDTDRESNTEALF. The rearrangement joins TRBV29-1 to TRBJ1-1; 7 bases align to TRBD1. The CDR3 is 15 amino acids. Germline CDR1 reads SQVTM; CDR2 reads ANQGSEA.

In its sample, this clonotype was seen many times. The rearrangement uses TRBV6-2 or TRBV6-3 and TRBJ2-7, with D hard to call. CDR3 length: 15 residues. V was cut by 1 base and J by 3 bases, with 13 bases left in between. Germline CDR1 MNHEY, CDR2 SVGEGT. Here the CDR3 DNA reads TGTGCCAGCAGTTACTTAACGGACGGTGGCTACGAGCAGTACTTC. Translating it yields CASSYLTDGGYEQYF.

The V call is TRBV7-8, the J call TRBJ2-7; 8 bases are shared with TRBD2. Germline values: CDR1 SGHVS, CDR2 FQNEAQ. The J segment lost 6 bases and the V segment lost 5 bases, leaving 6 bases of the junction unmatched. This CDR3 has 13 amino acids. The CDR3 reads CASSVGGALEQYF. As DNA, the CDR3 is TGTGCCAGCAGCGTCGGGGGGGCCCTCGAGCAGTACTTC.

This clonotype was detected ten times or more. The chain carries TRBV10-2 and TRBJ1-3; 7 bases line up with TRBD1. Germline V gene data show CDR1 as WSHSY and CDR2 as SAAADI. The CDR3 is made up of 13 amino acids. Trimming cost V 7 bases and J 2 bases; bases outside gene matches: 2. CDR3 residues: CASTDRAGNTIYF. CDR3 in DNA: TGCGCCAGCACTGACAGGGCTGGAAACACCATATATTTT.

The table lists this clonotype with many counts. This rearrangement joins TRBV7-9 to TRBJ1-5, with 9 bases lining up with TRBD1. Germline CDR1 reads SEHNR; CDR2 reads FQNEAQ (reference sequence). The CDR3 is made up of 15 amino acids. The ends lost 1 base at V and 7 bases at J; junction bases unmatched: 5. CDR3 bases: TGTGCCAGCAGCTTAGGACAGGGGGTTAAGCAGCCCCAGCATTTT. The encoded protein is CASSLGQGVKQPQHF.

This clonotype was seen at least ten times. V is TRBV7-3 and J is TRBJ2-3, with 8 bases aligning to TRBD2. The V and J ends lost 4 bases and 4 bases, in that order; junction bases with no gene match: 10. Germline V CDR1 and CDR2: SGHTA, FQGTGA. The CDR3 length is 16 residues. The CDR3 loop reads CASSSRGSGVADTQYF. The CDR3 nucleotides read TGTGCCAGCAGCTCCCGGGGTAGCGGGGTGGCAGATACGCAGTATTTT. Combining the CDR3 with reference TRBV7-3 and TRBJ2-3 gives the whole variable domain GAGVSQTPSNKVTEKGKYVELRCDPISGHTALYWYRQSLGQGPEFLIYFQGTGAADDSGLPNDRFFAVRPEGSVSTLKIQRTERGDSAVYLCASSSRGSGVADTQYFGPGTRLTVL.

This clonotype was counted ten times or more. The chain couples TRBV6-1 to TRBJ2-7; no definite D call. The V and J ends lost 5 bases and 1 base respectively, with 21 bases between them. The CDR3 totals 17 residues. Germline assignment: CDR1 MNHNS and CDR2 SASEGT. CDR3 region: CASSPPVRAVDSYEQYV. The CDR3 DNA reads TGTGCCAGCAGTCCCCCCGTCCGGGCAGTCGATTCCTACGAGCAGTACGTC.

This clonotype was detected ten times or more. The genes are TRBV21-1 and TRBJ2-5; the D call of TRBD1 is as the table states it, not checked on the DNA. TRBV21-1 is listed as a pseudogene. This CDR3 contains 12 residues. CDR3 region: CARRGQEETQYF. CDR3 sequence (DNA): TGTGCCCGACGGGGACAAGAAGAGACCCAGTACTTC.

This clonotype was seen ten or more times. The rearrangement joins TRBV20-1 to TRBJ1-1; D is unresolved. V was cut by 3 bases and J by 4 bases, with 9 bases left in between. CDR1 and CDR2 from the germline V gene are DFQATT and SNEGSKA (reference sequence). The CDR3 length is 12 residues. The CDR3 loop is CSASIVGTEAFF. CDR3 nucleotides: TGCAGTGCTAGCATCGTGGGCACTGAAGCTTTCTTT.

This clonotype was found many times. The chain recombines TRBV29-1 with TRBJ1-2, with a possible D match to TRBD1 (6 bases). V lost 4 bases, J lost 4 bases, and 22 bases lay in between. Germline V gene data show CDR1 as SQVTM and CDR2 as ANQGSEA. The CDR3 extends over 16 amino acids. DNA of the CDR3: TGCAGCGTTGCTACATCGCAATGGGGGGCCTCCTATGGCTACACCTTC. This sequence encodes CSVATSQWGASYGYTF.

This clonotype showed up many times. V gene TRBV27 combines with J gene TRBJ2-2; tentative D call: TRBD1 (6 bases). Germline lookup yields CDR1 MNHEY and CDR2 SMNVEV (reference sequence). CDR3 length: 15 amino acids. The V end was cut by 3 bases, the J end by 2 bases, with 10 bases between. CDR3 coding DNA: TGTGCCAGCAGTTTTAAGGGGGACAACACCGGGGAGCTGTTTTTT. Its translation is CASSFKGDNTGELFF.

The table lists this clonotype with many counts. The V gene is TRBV7-2, the J gene TRBJ2-1; D unclear. The germline V gene encodes CDR1 SGHTA and CDR2 FQGNSA. This CDR3 contains 12 residues. Trimming shortened V by 1 base and J by 9 bases, and 7 bases separated the two germline ends. The CDR3 sequence is CASSLGVVEQFF. The CDR3 DNA reads as TGTGCCAGCAGCTTAGGAGTAGTTGAGCAGTTCTTC.

At least ten counts were recorded for this clonotype. The gene calls are TRBV10-3 and TRBJ1-3; no clear D. The CDR3 has 13 amino acids. Germline V gene data show CDR1 as ENHRY and CDR2 as SYGVKD. Trimming cost V 6 bases and J 4 bases, with 10 bases left between them. CDR3 bases: TGTGCCATCAGGCTCCGCGAAGGAAACACCATATATTTT. Its protein is CAIRLREGNTIYF.

This clonotype was counted at least ten times. This chain connects TRBV7-9 to TRBJ1-3; D remains unclear. Between the trimmed V and J ends, which lost 3 bases and 0 bases, there was a span of 6 bases. CDR3 length equals 14 residues. Germline CDR1 reads SEHNR; CDR2 reads FQNEAQ (reference sequence). The CDR3 is CASSFPLSGNTIYF. The CDR3 DNA follows: TGTGCCAGCAGCTTTCCTCTCTCTGGAAACACCATATATTTT.

Ten or more counts support this clonotype. The rearrangement links TRBV12-3 or TRBV12-4 to TRBJ1-2, with D uncertain. V shed 8 bases and J shed 2 bases, with 9 bases lying between them. The CDR3 covers 12 residues. CDR3: CASLLYNYGYTF. The DNA of the CDR3 is TGTGCCAGCCTGCTGTACAACTATGGCTACACCTTC.

This clonotype was seen repeatedly, ten times or more. CDR3 DNA: TGCAGCCTGACCCGTCAGGGTAAGGGGTTCTTC. It encodes CSLTRQGKGFF. This chain links TRBV29-1 with TRBJ2-1, with D possibly matching TRBD1 (5 bases). The germline V gene has CDR1 SQVTM and CDR2 ANQGSEA. The germline V and J ends were trimmed by 8 bases and 15 bases, with 20 bases remaining between them. The CDR3 runs to 11 residues.

This clonotype was found a few times. The chain employs TRBV7-9 and TRBJ1-2; the match to TRBD1 covers 7 bases. V shed 2 bases, J shed 6 bases, and the junction held 9 bases outside the gene matches. This CDR3 is 15 amino acids long. Germline values: CDR1 SEHNR, CDR2 FQNEAQ (reference sequence). The CDR3: CASSLSGTVFNGYTF. The DNA of the CDR3 is TGTGCCAGCAGCTTAAGCGGGACAGTGTTCAATGGCTACACCTTC.

This clonotype was detected ten times or more. This chain links TRBV24-1 with TRBJ2-1; D might be TRBD2 (5 bases). V gave up 1 base and J gave up 8 bases, with 11 bases separating them. Germline CDR1 and CDR2: KGHDR and SFDVKD. The CDR3 has 14 amino acids. DNA of the CDR3: TGTGCCACCAGTGATTTTGGCAGGCGGGATGAGCAGTTCTTC. It encodes CATSDFGRRDEQFF.

This clonotype was detected ten times or more. The rearrangement uses TRBV4-1 and TRBJ2-5; no clear D gene. Germline V gene data show CDR1 as MGHRA and CDR2 as YSYEKL. The CDR3 loop spans 14 amino acids. The V and J ends lost 4 bases and 4 bases respectively, with 13 bases between them. CDR3 loop: CASSPVVVPETQYF. The CDR3 DNA follows: TGCGCCAGCAGCCCCGTCGTGGTCCCAGAGACCCAGTACTTC.

This clonotype was counted ten times or more. The DNA of the CDR3 is TGTGCCAGCAGTTTTGGGCGGTTTGACAATGAGCAGTTCTTC. It yields the protein CASSFGRFDNEQFF. The J gene is TRBJ2-1, the V gene TRBV27; D not resolved. The CDR3 extends over 14 amino acids. Germline CDR1 MNHEY, CDR2 SMNVEV (reference sequence). V lost 3 bases and J lost 5, with 11 bases in between.

There are many counts of this clonotype. The chain uses TRBV7-6 and TRBJ1-5, with 9 bases aligning to TRBD1. This CDR3 has 15 amino acids. V shed 5 bases and J 3 bases; nucleotides not matched to a gene: 5. CDR1 and CDR2 from the germline V gene are SGHVS and FNYEAQ. CDR3 region: CASSPGQGNNQPQHF. CDR3 nucleotides: TGTGCCAGCAGCCCGGGACAGGGAAACAATCAGCCCCAGCATTTT.

This clonotype was counted at least ten times. CDR3 bases: TGTGCCAGTAGTATCGAGTACACCACTGAAGCTTTCTTT. It is translated as CASSIEYTTEAFF. The V call is TRBV19, the J call TRBJ1-1; the D is unclear. CDR1 is LNHDA, CDR2 SQIVND, per germline (reference sequence). CDR3 size: 13 residues. Trimming left V 3 bases short and J 4 bases short, with 9 bases between.